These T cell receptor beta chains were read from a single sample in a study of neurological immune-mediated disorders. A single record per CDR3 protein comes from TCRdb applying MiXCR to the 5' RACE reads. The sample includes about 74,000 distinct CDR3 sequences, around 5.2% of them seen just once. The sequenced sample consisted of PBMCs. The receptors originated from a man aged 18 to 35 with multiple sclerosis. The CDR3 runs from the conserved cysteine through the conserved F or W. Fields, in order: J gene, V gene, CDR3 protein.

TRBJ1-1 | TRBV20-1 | CSARRQNTEAFF
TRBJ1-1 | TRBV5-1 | CASSLEPINRGLTVEAFF
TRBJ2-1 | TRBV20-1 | CSAGLAGGYEQFF
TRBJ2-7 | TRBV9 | CASSPGPGSYEQYF
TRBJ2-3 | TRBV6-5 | CASSDRRVDTQYF
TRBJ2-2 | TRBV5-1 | CASSRIQANTGELFF
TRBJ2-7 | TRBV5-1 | CASSLGFGGRSYEQYF
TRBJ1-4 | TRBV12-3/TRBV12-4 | CASGLATNEKLFF
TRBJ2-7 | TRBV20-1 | CSATRLAGVFHVEQYF
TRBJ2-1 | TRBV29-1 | CSGAGTSGQYEQFF
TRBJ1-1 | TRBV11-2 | CASSLVGQKAFF
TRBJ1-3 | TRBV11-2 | CASHALKKERSGNTIYF
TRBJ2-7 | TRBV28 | CASSERGPSYEQYF
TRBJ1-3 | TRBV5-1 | CASSAGTGPGNTIYF
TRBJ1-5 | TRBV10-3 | CATLNQPQHF
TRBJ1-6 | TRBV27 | CASSLRGERGSPLHF
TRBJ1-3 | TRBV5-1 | CASSRLSSGNTIYF
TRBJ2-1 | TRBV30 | CAWSGVLNEQFF
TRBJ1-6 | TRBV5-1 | CASSLDIRDSPLNF
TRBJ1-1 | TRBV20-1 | CSARDPIDRYRYTEAFF
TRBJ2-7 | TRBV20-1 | CSARGGASTSGHTYEQYF
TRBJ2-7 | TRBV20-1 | CSANTDSSYEQYF
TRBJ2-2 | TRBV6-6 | CASRGVENTGELFF
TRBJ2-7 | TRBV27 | CASSLRLGSHEQYF
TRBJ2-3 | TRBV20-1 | CSARDLGGETTQYF
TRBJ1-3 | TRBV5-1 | CASSSQGTEGNTIYF